The 3 T cell receptor beta chains in this list originate from one sample, sequenced in a study of T cells after yellow fever vaccination. TCRdb passed the 5' RACE reads through MiXCR, listing each CDR3 protein once. The table shows roughly 250,000 distinct CDR3 sequences, with 13% occurring only once. The source material was CD4+ T cells sorted from PBMCs, sampled 45 days after the yellow fever booster vaccination. All receptors come from a man aged 25-45 years who received the YFV17D yellow fever vaccine.

This clonotype was found a few times. The chain joins TRBV20-1 to TRBJ2-5; 14 bases are shared with TRBD2. V lost 4 bases and J lost 3; bases outside the gene matches: 13. The CDR3 contains 18 residues. Germline lookup yields CDR1 DFQATT and CDR2 SNEGSKA (reference sequence). The CDR3 region is CSATPGLAGEGGEETQYF. CDR3 bases: TGCAGTGCTACACCGGGACTAGCGGGAGAGGGGGGGGAAGAGACCCAGTACTTC.

This sequence joins TRBV4-3 and TRBJ2-7; no reliable D call. Germline CDR1 reads LGHNA; CDR2 reads YSLEER. The CDR3 covers 13 residues. V was trimmed by 0 bases and J by 3 bases, leaving 6 bases between them. CDR3 sequence reads: CASSQDYNYEQYF. The CDR3 DNA sequence: TGCGCCAGCAGCCAAGACTATAACTACGAGCAGTACTTC.

This clonotype was detected only a few times. One junction end does not reproduce the germline sequence, and a read error may be involved. The V and J genes are TRBV12-3 or TRBV12-4 and TRBJ2-1; D is perhaps TRBD2 (5 bases). The CDR3 is 12 amino acids. DNA of the CDR3: TGTGCCAGCAGGGCGGACTTTCTCATACCTATCTTC. This sequence encodes CASRADFLIPIF.